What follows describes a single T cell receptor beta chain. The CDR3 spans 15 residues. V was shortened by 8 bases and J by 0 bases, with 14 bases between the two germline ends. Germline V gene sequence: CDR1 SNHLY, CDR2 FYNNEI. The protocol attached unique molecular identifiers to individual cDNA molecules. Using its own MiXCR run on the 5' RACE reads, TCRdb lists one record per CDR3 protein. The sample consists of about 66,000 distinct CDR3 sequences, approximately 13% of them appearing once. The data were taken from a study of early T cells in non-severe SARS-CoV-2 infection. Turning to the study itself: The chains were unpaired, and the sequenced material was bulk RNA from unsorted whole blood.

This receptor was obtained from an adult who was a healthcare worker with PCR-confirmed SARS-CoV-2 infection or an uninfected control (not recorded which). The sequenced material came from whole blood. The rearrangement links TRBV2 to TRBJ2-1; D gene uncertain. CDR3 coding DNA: TGTGCCAGCTCAAATGCTCCGAGCTCCTACAATGAGCAGTTCTTC. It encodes CASSNAPSSYNEQFF. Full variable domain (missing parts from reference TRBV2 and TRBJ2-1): EPEVTQTPSHQVTQMGQEVILRCVPISNHLYFYWYRQILGQKVEFLVSFYNNEISEKSEIFDDQFSVERPDGSNFTLKIRSTKLEDSAMYFCASSNAPSSYNEQFFGPGTRLTVL.